A single T cell receptor (beta chain) is shown here with its context. Its antigen is unidentified. The data are from a study of CXCR3-negative and CXCR3-positive naive CD8 T cells. Across the whole study: Overall TRB read output was 110 million to 150 million, and each library contained about 1.5 +/- 0.3 million reads. Findings and limits, study-wide: Diversity ran similarly high across both naive subsets but far lower in memory CD8+ cells.

The CDR3 has 15 amino acids. The germline gives CDR1 LGHNA, CDR2 YNFKEQ. The TRB cDNA libraries were prepared by 5' RACE with UMI labels. TCRdb re-called the 5' RACE reads; one entry per CDR3 protein, DNA not given. In all, the sample yields roughly 28,000 distinct CDR3 sequences. The chain combines TRBV4-2 with TRBJ2-1; TCRdb gives TRBD1 as the D gene, but with no DNA this cannot be confirmed. The TCR comes from a human donor in good health. Some clones in this sample may be carry-over from other donors' samples. The sample comprised memory CD8+ T cells from blood. The CDR3 is CASSQEGQTYNEQFF.